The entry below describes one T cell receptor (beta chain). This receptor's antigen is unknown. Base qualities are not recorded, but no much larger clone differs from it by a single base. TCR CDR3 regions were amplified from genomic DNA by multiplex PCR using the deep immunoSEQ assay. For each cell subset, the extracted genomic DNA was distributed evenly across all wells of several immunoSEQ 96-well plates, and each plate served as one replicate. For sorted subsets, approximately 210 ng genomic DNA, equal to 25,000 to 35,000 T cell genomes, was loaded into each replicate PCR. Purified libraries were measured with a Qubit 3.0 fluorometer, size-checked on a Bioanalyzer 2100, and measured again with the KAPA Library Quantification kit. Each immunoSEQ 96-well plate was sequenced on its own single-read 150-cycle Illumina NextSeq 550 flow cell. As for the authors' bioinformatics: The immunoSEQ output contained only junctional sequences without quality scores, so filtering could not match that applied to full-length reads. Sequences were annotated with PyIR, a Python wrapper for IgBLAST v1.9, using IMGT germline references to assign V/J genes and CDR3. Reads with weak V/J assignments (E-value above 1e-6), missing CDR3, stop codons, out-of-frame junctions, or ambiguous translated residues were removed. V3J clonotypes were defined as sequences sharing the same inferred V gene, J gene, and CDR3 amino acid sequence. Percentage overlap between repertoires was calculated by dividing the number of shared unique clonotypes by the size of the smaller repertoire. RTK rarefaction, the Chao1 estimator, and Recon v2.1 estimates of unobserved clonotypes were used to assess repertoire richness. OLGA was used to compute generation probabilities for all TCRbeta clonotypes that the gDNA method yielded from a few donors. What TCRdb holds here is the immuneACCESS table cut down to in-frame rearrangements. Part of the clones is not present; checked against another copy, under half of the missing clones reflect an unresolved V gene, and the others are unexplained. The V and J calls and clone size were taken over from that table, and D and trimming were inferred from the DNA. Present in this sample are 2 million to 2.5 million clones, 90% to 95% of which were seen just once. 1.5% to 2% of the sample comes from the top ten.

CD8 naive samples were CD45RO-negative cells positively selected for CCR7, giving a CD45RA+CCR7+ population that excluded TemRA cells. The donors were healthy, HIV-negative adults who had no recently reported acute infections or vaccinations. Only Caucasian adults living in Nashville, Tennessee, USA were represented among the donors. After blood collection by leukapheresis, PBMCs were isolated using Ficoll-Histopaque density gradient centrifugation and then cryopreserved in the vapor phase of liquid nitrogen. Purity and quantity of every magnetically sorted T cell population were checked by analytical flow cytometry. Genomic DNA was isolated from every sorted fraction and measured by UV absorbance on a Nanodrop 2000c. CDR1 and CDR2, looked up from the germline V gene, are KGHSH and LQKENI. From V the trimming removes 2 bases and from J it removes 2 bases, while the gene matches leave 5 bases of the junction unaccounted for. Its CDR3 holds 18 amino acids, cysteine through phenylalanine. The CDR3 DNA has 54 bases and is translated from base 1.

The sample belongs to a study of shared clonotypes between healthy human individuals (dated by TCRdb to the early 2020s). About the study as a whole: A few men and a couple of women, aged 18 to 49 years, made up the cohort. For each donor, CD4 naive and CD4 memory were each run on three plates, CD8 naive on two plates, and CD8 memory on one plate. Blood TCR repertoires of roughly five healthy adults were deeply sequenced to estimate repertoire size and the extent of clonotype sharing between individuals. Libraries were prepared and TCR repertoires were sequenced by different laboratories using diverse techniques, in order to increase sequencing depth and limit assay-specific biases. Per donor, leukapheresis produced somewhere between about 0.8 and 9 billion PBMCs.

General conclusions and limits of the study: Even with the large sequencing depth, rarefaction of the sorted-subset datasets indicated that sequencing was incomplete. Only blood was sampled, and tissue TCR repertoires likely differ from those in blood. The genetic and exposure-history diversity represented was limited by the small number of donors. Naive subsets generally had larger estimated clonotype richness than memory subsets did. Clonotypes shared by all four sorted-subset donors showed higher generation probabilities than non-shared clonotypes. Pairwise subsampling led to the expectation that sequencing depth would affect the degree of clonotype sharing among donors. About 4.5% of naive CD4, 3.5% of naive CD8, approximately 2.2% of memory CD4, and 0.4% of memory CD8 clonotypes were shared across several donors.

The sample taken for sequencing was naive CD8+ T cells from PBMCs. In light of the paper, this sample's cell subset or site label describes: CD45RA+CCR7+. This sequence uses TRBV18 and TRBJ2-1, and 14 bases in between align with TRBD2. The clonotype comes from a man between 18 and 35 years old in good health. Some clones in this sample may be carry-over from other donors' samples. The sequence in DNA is TGTGCCAGCTCACCAAAGGGACTAGCGGGAGAGACCTACAATGAGCAGTTCTTC. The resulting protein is CASSPKGLAGETYNEQFF.